This T cell receptor (beta chain) was observed in a study of human T cells and chemical hapten exposure. Study-level background: TCR yield per sample varied, mainly due to pooled library volumes.

Trimming took 4 bases from V and 3 from J, leaving 21 bases between them. Germline V CDR1 and CDR2: SGHRS, YFSETQ. This CDR3 is built from 17 residues. Study-level results: The number of TCRs over 1 in 1000 frequency stayed unchanged after DPC.

The time point here: healthy volunteer bleed at 2 weeks. Total RNA came from unfractionated whole blood. This clonotype was recorded at least ten times. What it binds is unknown. The library gave individual cDNA molecules unique molecular identifiers. As handled by the study authors: 100,000 or so TCRs per sample was the median, with a range of about 20,000 to 690,600. TCRdb passed the RACE reads through MiXCR, listing each CDR3 protein once. TCRdb, rather than the study authors, made the V and J calls. This table holds over 85,000 distinct CDR3 sequences, roughly 8% found once. Source material: whole blood. This clonotype was obtained from a female donor in good health. Some clones in this sample may be carry-over from other donors' samples. The chain has TRBV5-1 and TRBJ2-3, with no clear D. The CDR3 loop is CASSLTWDSRKTDTQYF. The DNA for the CDR3 is TGCGCCAGCAGCCTAACCTGGGATAGCAGAAAAACAGATACGCAGTATTTT.